A selection of T cell receptor beta chains follows, all from one sample in a study of T cell responses to AZD1222 COVID-19 vaccine. Assay: immunoSEQ multiplex PCR; the TCRdb copy retains only in-frame clones and omits some. Of some 110,000 clones in the sample, 80% to 90% were seen once. Source: peripheral blood, taken on day 0 of AZD1222 vaccination. These receptors were obtained from an adult in good health. Both conserved end residues are part of each CDR3. D genes are given only for firm matches. The size of a clone is reported for some rows only, either as once, few or many, or as a class for expanded clones.

clone size: .; D gene: .; CDR3 length: 15; V gene: TRBV2; J gene: TRBJ2-2; CDR3 protein: CASSEQPQGTGELFF; CDR3 DNA: TGTGCCAGCAGTGAACAGCCCCAAGGGACCGGGGAGCTGTTTTTT
clone size: .; D gene: .; CDR3 length: 14; V gene: TRBV7-8; J gene: TRBJ2-3; CDR3 protein: CASSRDGTRNTQYF; CDR3 DNA: TGTGCCAGCAGCCGAGATGGGACAAGAAATACGCAGTATTTT
clone size: .; D gene: TRBD2; CDR3 length: 16; V gene: TRBV27; J gene: TRBJ2-7; CDR3 protein: CASSPTASGRAYEQYF; CDR3 DNA: TGTGCCAGCAGTCCAACGGCTAGCGGGAGGGCGTACGAGCAGTACTTC
clone size: few; D gene: TRBD1; CDR3 length: 13; V gene: TRBV11-2; J gene: TRBJ1-2; CDR3 protein: CASRGQGSYGYTF; CDR3 DNA: TGTGCCAGCAGGGGACAGGGGAGCTATGGCTACACCTTC
clone size: .; D gene: TRBD1; CDR3 length: 16; V gene: TRBV11-2; J gene: TRBJ1-1; CDR3 protein: CASSLGTTGGSFEAFF; CDR3 DNA: TGTGCCAGCAGCTTAGGAACGACAGGGGGGTCCTTTGAAGCTTTCTTT
clone size: .; D gene: TRBD1; CDR3 length: 16; V gene: TRBV7-3; J gene: TRBJ2-7; CDR3 protein: CASSLARGQGSYEQYF; CDR3 DNA: TGTGCCAGCAGTTTAGCCCGTGGACAGGGGTCCTACGAGCAGTACTTC
clone size: .; D gene: TRBD2; CDR3 length: 16; V gene: TRBV5-1; J gene: TRBJ2-1; CDR3 protein: CASSSASGSSYNEQFF; CDR3 DNA: TGCGCCAGCAGCTCAGCTAGCGGGAGCTCCTACAATGAGCAGTTCTTC
clone size: .; D gene: .; CDR3 length: 14; V gene: TRBV3-1/TRBV3-2; J gene: TRBJ1-2; CDR3 protein: CASSQEDIRGGYTF; CDR3 DNA: TGTGCCAGCAGCCAAGAAGACATCAGGGGAGGCTACACCTTC
clone size: .; D gene: .; CDR3 length: 12; V gene: TRBV28; J gene: TRBJ1-2; CDR3 protein: CASSSPQVLYTF; CDR3 DNA: TGTGCCAGCAGCTCACCTCAGGTTCTCTACACCTTC
clone size: .; D gene: .; CDR3 length: 11; V gene: TRBV5-1; J gene: TRBJ1-2; CDR3 protein: CASSRDGGYTF; CDR3 DNA: TGCGCCAGCAGCAGGGACGGCGGCTACACCTTC
clone size: .; D gene: TRBD1; CDR3 length: 14; V gene: TRBV18; J gene: TRBJ1-1; CDR3 protein: CASSPTRQGGEAFF; CDR3 DNA: TGTGCCAGCTCACCAACACGACAGGGAGGTGAAGCTTTCTTT
clone size: .; D gene: .; CDR3 length: 14; V gene: TRBV9; J gene: TRBJ1-3; CDR3 protein: CASSVAASGNTIYF; CDR3 DNA: TGTGCCAGCAGCGTAGCCGCCTCTGGAAACACCATATATTTT
clone size: .; D gene: .; CDR3 length: 15; V gene: TRBV5-4; J gene: TRBJ1-2; CDR3 protein: CASSSRTDGNYGYTF; CDR3 DNA: TGTGCCAGCAGCTCCCGGACAGATGGAAACTATGGCTACACCTTC
clone size: .; D gene: .; CDR3 length: 16; V gene: TRBV6-1; J gene: TRBJ2-4; CDR3 protein: CASSELGSLGKNIQYF; CDR3 DNA: TGTGCCAGCAGTGAACTGGGTAGTTTAGGCAAAAACATTCAGTACTTC
clone size: .; D gene: .; CDR3 length: 16; V gene: TRBV28; J gene: TRBJ2-7; CDR3 protein: CASSPPLSTLSYEQYF; CDR3 DNA: TGTGCCAGCAGTCCGCCTCTATCGACTCTTTCCTACGAGCAGTACTTC
clone size: .; D gene: TRBD1; CDR3 length: 15; V gene: TRBV24-1; J gene: TRBJ2-5; CDR3 protein: CATSDAGTGKETQYF; CDR3 DNA: TGTGCCACCAGTGACGCCGGGACAGGCAAAGAGACCCAGTACTTC
clone size: .; D gene: .; CDR3 length: 15; V gene: TRBV18; J gene: TRBJ1-1; CDR3 protein: CASSPVDGVGFEAFF; CDR3 DNA: TGTGCCAGCTCACCAGTTGATGGAGTGGGTTTTGAAGCTTTCTTT
clone size: .; D gene: TRBD1; CDR3 length: 14; V gene: TRBV15; J gene: TRBJ1-2; CDR3 protein: CATSARQGEGGYTF; CDR3 DNA: TGTGCCACCAGCGCCCGACAGGGGGAGGGTGGCTACACCTTC
clone size: .; D gene: .; CDR3 length: 14; V gene: TRBV19; J gene: TRBJ1-5; CDR3 protein: CASSISQAGQPQHF; CDR3 DNA: TGTGCCAGTAGTATATCGCAGGCAGGTCAGCCCCAGCATTTT
clone size: .; D gene: .; CDR3 length: 14; V gene: TRBV6-2/TRBV6-3; J gene: TRBJ2-2; CDR3 protein: CASSRDFTTGELFF; CDR3 DNA: TGTGCCAGCAGCCGGGACTTCACTACCGGGGAGCTGTTTTTT
clone size: once; D gene: .; CDR3 length: 14; V gene: TRBV7-2; J gene: TRBJ1-2; CDR3 protein: CASSPNEGEGGYTF; CDR3 DNA: TGTGCCAGCAGCCCAAACGAGGGGGAGGGCGGCTACACCTTC
clone size: .; D gene: .; CDR3 length: 18; V gene: TRBV21-1; J gene: TRBJ1-1; CDR3 protein: CASSKIDTGKSGNTEAFF; CDR3 DNA: TGTGCCAGCAGCAAAATTGACACGGGAAAATCGGGGAACACTGAAGCTTTCTTT
clone size: .; D gene: .; CDR3 length: 12; V gene: TRBV9; J gene: TRBJ2-1; CDR3 protein: CASSVTLDEQFF; CDR3 DNA: TGTGCCAGCAGCGTAACCTTGGATGAGCAGTTCTTC
clone size: once; D gene: .; CDR3 length: 12; V gene: TRBV12-3/TRBV12-4; J gene: TRBJ1-6; CDR3 protein: CASRGGNSPLHF; CDR3 DNA: TGTGCCAGCAGGGGGGGAAATTCACCCCTCCACTTT
clone size: .; D gene: .; CDR3 length: 13; V gene: TRBV6-5; J gene: TRBJ2-7; CDR3 protein: CASSYSPTYEQYF; CDR3 DNA: TGTGCCAGCAGTTACTCCCCTACCTACGAGCAGTACTTC
clone size: .; D gene: .; CDR3 length: 15; V gene: TRBV28; J gene: TRBJ1-2; CDR3 protein: CASSSGAGDNYGYTF; CDR3 DNA: TGTGCCAGTAGTTCTGGGGCAGGGGATAACTATGGCTACACCTTC
clone size: .; D gene: .; CDR3 length: 16; V gene: TRBV6-1; J gene: TRBJ1-3; CDR3 protein: CASSATVGATGNTIYF; CDR3 DNA: TGTGCCAGCAGTGCGACAGTGGGAGCCACTGGAAACACCATATATTTT
clone size: once; D gene: .; CDR3 length: 13; V gene: TRBV25-1; J gene: TRBJ1-4; CDR3 protein: CASRRGVGEKLFF; CDR3 DNA: TGTGCCAGCAGGCGAGGGGTCGGCGAAAAACTGTTTTTT
clone size: .; D gene: TRBD1; CDR3 length: 18; V gene: TRBV4-3; J gene: TRBJ1-5; CDR3 protein: CASSQNFQGVSGNQPQHF; CDR3 DNA: TGCGCCAGCAGCCAGAACTTCCAGGGGGTAAGTGGCAATCAGCCCCAGCATTTT
clone size: .; D gene: TRBD1; CDR3 length: 14; V gene: TRBV6-6; J gene: TRBJ1-2; CDR3 protein: CASRRGQTDYGYTF; CDR3 DNA: TGTGCCAGCAGGAGGGGGCAAACAGACTATGGCTACACCTTC
clone size: .; D gene: TRBD1; CDR3 length: 14; V gene: TRBV7-2; J gene: TRBJ1-2; CDR3 protein: CASSFPTGYYGYTF; CDR3 DNA: TGTGCCAGCAGCTTCCCGACAGGGTATTATGGCTACACCTTC
clone size: .; D gene: .; CDR3 length: 11; V gene: TRBV5-1; J gene: TRBJ1-1; CDR3 protein: CASSSSGEAFF; CDR3 DNA: TGCGCCAGCAGCTCTTCAGGTGAAGCTTTCTTT
clone size: .; D gene: TRBD1; CDR3 length: 14; V gene: TRBV19; J gene: TRBJ1-2; CDR3 protein: CASTRDRDLGGYTF; CDR3 DNA: TGTGCCAGTACCAGGGACAGGGACCTAGGGGGCTACACCTTC
clone size: .; D gene: .; CDR3 length: 13; V gene: TRBV19; J gene: TRBJ1-1; CDR3 protein: CASSWGGNTEAFF; CDR3 DNA: TGTGCCAGTAGTTGGGGTGGGAACACTGAAGCTTTCTTT
clone size: .; D gene: .; CDR3 length: 18; V gene: TRBV4-3; J gene: TRBJ2-7; CDR3 protein: CASSQDERGTGRLYEQYF; CDR3 DNA: TGCGCCAGCAGCCAAGATGAGCGGGGGACAGGGAGGCTCTACGAGCAGTACTTC
clone size: .; D gene: .; CDR3 length: 15; V gene: TRBV7-2; J gene: TRBJ2-3; CDR3 protein: CASSLAPDSTDTQYF; CDR3 DNA: TGTGCCAGCAGCTTAGCGCCGGACAGCACAGATACGCAGTATTTT
clone size: few; D gene: .; CDR3 length: 17; V gene: TRBV10-3; J gene: TRBJ1-5; CDR3 protein: CAISEMADAYSNQPQHF; CDR3 DNA: TGTGCCATCAGTGAAATGGCAGACGCCTATAGCAATCAGCCCCAGCATTTT
clone size: .; D gene: .; CDR3 length: 14; V gene: TRBV5-5; J gene: TRBJ2-7; CDR3 protein: CASSPGQLTYEQYF; CDR3 DNA: TGTGCCAGCAGCCCCGGACAGTTAACCTACGAGCAGTACTTC
clone size: .; D gene: .; CDR3 length: 14; V gene: TRBV6-5; J gene: TRBJ1-4; CDR3 protein: CASKSIRGIEKLFF; CDR3 DNA: TGTGCCAGCAAGTCTATTCGGGGGATTGAAAAACTGTTTTTT
clone size: few; D gene: .; CDR3 length: 13; V gene: TRBV2; J gene: TRBJ1-2; CDR3 protein: CASSVGGNYGYTF; CDR3 DNA: TGTGCCAGCAGTGTTGGGGGTAACTATGGCTACACCTTC
clone size: .; D gene: TRBD1; CDR3 length: 16; V gene: TRBV5-1; J gene: TRBJ2-5; CDR3 protein: CASSTGRTGLEETQYF; CDR3 DNA: TGCGCCAGCAGCACCGGGCGGACAGGCCTTGAAGAGACCCAGTACTTC
clone size: .; D gene: .; CDR3 length: 14; V gene: TRBV19; J gene: TRBJ2-5; CDR3 protein: CASTVKGLGETQYF; CDR3 DNA: TGTGCCAGTACCGTAAAGGGATTGGGAGAGACCCAGTACTTC
clone size: few; D gene: TRBD2; CDR3 length: 13; V gene: TRBV5-4; J gene: TRBJ2-1; CDR3 protein: CASSPGEGNEQFF; CDR3 DNA: TGTGCCAGCAGCCCCGGGGAGGGGAATGAGCAGTTCTTC
clone size: .; D gene: .; CDR3 length: 13; V gene: TRBV19; J gene: TRBJ2-7; CDR3 protein: CASSISGNYEQYF; CDR3 DNA: TGTGCCAGTAGTATTTCAGGGAACTACGAGCAGTACTTC
clone size: .; D gene: TRBD1; CDR3 length: 16; V gene: TRBV11-3; J gene: TRBJ2-2; CDR3 protein: CASSSDRGLNTGELFF; CDR3 DNA: TGTGCCAGCAGCTCGGACAGGGGGCTGAACACCGGGGAGCTGTTTTTT
clone size: .; D gene: TRBD2; CDR3 length: 14; V gene: TRBV20-1; J gene: TRBJ2-5; CDR3 protein: CSASYPDGRETQYF; CDR3 DNA: TGCAGTGCTAGTTACCCGGACGGGAGGGAGACCCAGTACTTC